This TCR beta chain emerged from a study of blood T cells in healthy people across ages. Overall study results and limits: Strongly correlated with naive T cell percentage was TCR beta diversity.

Sample-barcoded 5' priming and a J-beta primer mix drove a second PCR of roughly 7 to 11 cycles. One entry per CDR3 protein, called by TCRdb with MiXCR from the 5' RACE reads. The sample carries more than 900,000 distinct CDR3 sequences, roughly 24% recorded once. This clonotype has just a few counts. Its antigen remains unknown. Per sample, a minimum of 6 million PBMCs were isolated. Germline V gives CDR1 MGHRA, CDR2 YSYEKL. With V trimmed by 4 bases and J by 3 bases, 12 bases remained unmatched. This CDR3 is 16 amino acids long. The data were also submitted as part of a second study, on T cells of mothers and their children.

The rearrangement uses TRBV4-1 and TRBJ2-7, with 7 bases fitting TRBD1. Sequenced sample: blood. This clonotype was sampled from a girl aged 2-9 years in good health. The CDR3 is CASSPRRRQGSYEQYF. The CDR3 coding sequence is TGCGCCAGCAGCCCCCGGCGGCGACAGGGTAGCTACGAGCAGTACTTC.